This T cell receptor beta chain comes out of a study of neurological immune-mediated disorders. Whole-study context: There were around 35 multiple sclerosis patients; 31 were relapsing-remitting and 3 were secondary progressive.

TCRdb reprocessed the 5' RACE reads with MiXCR, giving one entry per CDR3 protein. Here the sample spans approximately 9,400 distinct CDR3 sequences, approximately 22% being singletons. This clonotype came up many times. The CDR3 length is 11 residues. The germline V gene encodes CDR1 MNHNS and CDR2 SASEGT. Trimming took off 8 bases at V and 6 bases at J, with 9 bases between the two ends. The source is a woman aged 40 to 50 with multiple sclerosis. The rearrangement joins TRBV6-1 to TRBJ2-3; no firm D call. The sample consisted of CD8+ T cells from blood. The CDR3 sequence: CASETGDTQYF. The DNA of the CDR3 is TGTGCCAGCGAAACGGGCGATACGCAGTATTTT.